This T cell receptor (beta chain) stems from a study of T cell responses to AZD1222 COVID-19 vaccine. In the study overall: Pooling covered second doses at about 4 or about 12 weeks. Overall study findings and caveats: White British people made up most donors, females outnumbered males, and clonal diversity was possibly underestimated. A rise in Spike-specific TCR breadth and depth followed two AZD1222 doses.

The germline V gene has CDR1 SGHTA and CDR2 FQGNSA. CDR3 length: 17 amino acids. V lost 0 bases and J lost 4, with 15 bases in between. Comment on this clone: As yet, its antigen is unknown.

TCRdb keeps only in-frame clones here, not all; method: immunoSEQ multiplex PCR. The data contain around 100,000 clones, around nine tenths of them singletons. J is TRBJ2-2 and V is TRBV7-2, with D perhaps being TRBD1 or TRBD2 (5 bases each). This receptor was identified in an adult in good health. The sample here was peripheral blood, taken on day 0 of AZD1222 vaccination. The CDR3 DNA is TGTGCCAGCAGCTTAGCGGGGGTTGCGTTGGGCACCGGGGAGCTGTTTTTT. Translated, it gives CASSLAGVALGTGELFF.